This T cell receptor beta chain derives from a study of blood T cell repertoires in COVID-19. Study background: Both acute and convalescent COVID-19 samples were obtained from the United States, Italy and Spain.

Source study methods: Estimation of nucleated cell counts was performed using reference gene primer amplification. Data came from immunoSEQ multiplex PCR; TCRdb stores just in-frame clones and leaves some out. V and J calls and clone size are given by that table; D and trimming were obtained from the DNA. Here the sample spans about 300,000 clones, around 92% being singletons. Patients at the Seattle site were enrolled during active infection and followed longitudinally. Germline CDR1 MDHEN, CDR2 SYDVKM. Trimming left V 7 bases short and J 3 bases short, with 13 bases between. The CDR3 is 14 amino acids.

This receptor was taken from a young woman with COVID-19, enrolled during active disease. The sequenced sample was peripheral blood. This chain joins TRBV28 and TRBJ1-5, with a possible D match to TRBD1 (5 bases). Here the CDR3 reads CASTTSGNNQPQHF. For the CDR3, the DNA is TGTGCCAGCACGACCTCAGGGAACAATCAGCCCCAGCATTTT.